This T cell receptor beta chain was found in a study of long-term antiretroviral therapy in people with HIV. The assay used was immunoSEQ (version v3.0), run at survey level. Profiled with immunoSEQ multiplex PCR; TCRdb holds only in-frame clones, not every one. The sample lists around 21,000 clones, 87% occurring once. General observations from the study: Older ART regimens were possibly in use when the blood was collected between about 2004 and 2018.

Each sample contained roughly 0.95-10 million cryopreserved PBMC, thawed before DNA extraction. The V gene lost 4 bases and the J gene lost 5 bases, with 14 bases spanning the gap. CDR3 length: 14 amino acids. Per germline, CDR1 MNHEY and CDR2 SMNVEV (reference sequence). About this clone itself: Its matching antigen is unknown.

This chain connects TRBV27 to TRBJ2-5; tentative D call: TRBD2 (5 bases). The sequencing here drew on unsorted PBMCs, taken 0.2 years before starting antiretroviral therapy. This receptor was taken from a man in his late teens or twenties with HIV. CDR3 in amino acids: CASSSTSRGETQYF. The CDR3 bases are TGTGCCAGCAGTTCAACGTCAAGAGGGGAGACCCAGTACTTC.